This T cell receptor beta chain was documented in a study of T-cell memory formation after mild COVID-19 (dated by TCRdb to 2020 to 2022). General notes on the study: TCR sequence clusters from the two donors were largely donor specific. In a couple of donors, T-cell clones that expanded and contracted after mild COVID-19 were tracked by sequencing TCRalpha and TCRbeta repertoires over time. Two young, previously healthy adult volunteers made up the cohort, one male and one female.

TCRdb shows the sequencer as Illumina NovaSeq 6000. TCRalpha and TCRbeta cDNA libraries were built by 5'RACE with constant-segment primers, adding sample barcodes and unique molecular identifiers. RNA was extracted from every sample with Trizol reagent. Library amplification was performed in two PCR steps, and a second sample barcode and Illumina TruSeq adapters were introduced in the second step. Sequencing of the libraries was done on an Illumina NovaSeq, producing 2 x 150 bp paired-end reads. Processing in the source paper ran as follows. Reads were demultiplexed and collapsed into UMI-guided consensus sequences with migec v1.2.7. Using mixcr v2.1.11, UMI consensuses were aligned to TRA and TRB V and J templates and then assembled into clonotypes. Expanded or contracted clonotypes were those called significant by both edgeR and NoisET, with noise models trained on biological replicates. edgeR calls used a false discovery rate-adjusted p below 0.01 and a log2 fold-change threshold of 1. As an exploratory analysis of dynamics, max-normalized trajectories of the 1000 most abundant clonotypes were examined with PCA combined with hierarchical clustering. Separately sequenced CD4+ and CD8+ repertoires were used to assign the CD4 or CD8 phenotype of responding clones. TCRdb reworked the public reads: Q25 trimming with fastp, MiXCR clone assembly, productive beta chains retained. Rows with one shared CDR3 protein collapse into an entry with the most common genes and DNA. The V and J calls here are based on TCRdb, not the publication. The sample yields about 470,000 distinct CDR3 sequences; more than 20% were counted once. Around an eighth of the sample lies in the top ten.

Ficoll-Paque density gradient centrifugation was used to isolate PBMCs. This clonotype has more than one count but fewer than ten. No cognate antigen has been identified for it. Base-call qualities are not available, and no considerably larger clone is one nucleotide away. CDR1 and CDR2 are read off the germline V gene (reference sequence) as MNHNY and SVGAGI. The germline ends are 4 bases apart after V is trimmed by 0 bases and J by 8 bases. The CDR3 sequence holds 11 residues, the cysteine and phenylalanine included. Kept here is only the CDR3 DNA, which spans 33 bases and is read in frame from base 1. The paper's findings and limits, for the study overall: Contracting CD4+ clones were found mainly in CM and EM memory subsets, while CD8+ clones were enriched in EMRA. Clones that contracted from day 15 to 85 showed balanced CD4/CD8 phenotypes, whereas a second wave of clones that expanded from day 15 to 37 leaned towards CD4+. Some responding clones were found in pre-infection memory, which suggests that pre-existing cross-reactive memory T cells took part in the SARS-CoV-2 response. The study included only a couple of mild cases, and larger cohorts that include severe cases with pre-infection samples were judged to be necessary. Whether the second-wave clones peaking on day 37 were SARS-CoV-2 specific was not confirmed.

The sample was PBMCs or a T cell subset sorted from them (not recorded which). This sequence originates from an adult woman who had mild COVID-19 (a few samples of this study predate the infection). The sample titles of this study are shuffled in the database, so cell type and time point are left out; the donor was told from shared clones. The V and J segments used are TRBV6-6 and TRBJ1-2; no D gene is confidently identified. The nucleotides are TGTGCCAGCAGTTACTCGGAAGGCTACACCTTC. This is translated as CASSYSEGYTF.